This TCR beta chain stems from a study of neoadjuvant nivolumab and ipilimumab in lung cancer. General observations from the study: Resected-tumor TCR richness correlated positively with pretherapy blood richness.

The CDR3 contains 14 residues. Germline V CDR1 and CDR2: GTSNPN, SVGIG (reference sequence). The V and J ends lost 0 bases and 4 bases, in that order; junction bases with no gene match: 4. This clone was found once. What it binds is unknown. Here immunoSEQ multiplex PCR was the method, and the copy in TCRdb shows in-frame clones only, minus some. Here the sample spans fewer than 30,000 clones, 80% to 85% being singletons. The receptor was derived from an adult with non-small cell lung cancer. The rearrangement joins TRBV30 to TRBJ1-2, with 8 bases fitting TRBD1. The sequencing used tumor tissue, collected after neoadjuvant nivolumab, alone or with ipilimumab, at or shortly before surgery. In DNA, the CDR3 is TGTGCCTGGAGTGTACCAGGGGGCGGCTATGGCTACACCTTC. Translation: CAWSVPGGGYGYTF.